This T cell receptor beta chain was documented in a study of T cell repertoires in cytomegalovirus infection. Whole-study context: Matching HLA type, along with CMV infection, was indicated by public TCR beta signatures.

Using its own MiXCR run on the reads, TCRdb lists one record per CDR3 protein. The table records 200,000 to 250,000 distinct CDR3 sequences, around 6.4% of them present only once. This CDR3 has 12 amino acids. V was pared by 5 bases and J by 6 bases, with 10 bases between. Germline V gene sequence: CDR1 MGHDK, CDR2 SYGVNS. This clonotype was seen repeatedly, ten times or more. The chain combines TRBV25-1 with TRBJ1-1, with D possibly TRBD1 on 5 matching bases. The clonotype was recovered from a human donor in good health (CMV status not recorded). Some clones in this sample may be carry-over from other donors' samples. Sequenced sample: PBMCs. CDR3 DNA: TGTGCCAGCAGTTTGGGGGTCGCTGAAGCTTTCTTT. Translation: CASSLGVAEAFF.